These 9 T cell receptor beta chains share one sample of origin, sequenced in a study of OX40 agonist ivuxolimab in advanced cancers. Clones were read by immunoSEQ multiplex PCR, and TCRdb kept only the in-frame ones, dropping some. The data show around 98,000 clones, with approximately 90% seen just once and approximately 0.49% held by the top ten. The sample was CD4+ or CD8+ T cells sorted from blood, taken in a trial of the OX40 agonist ivuxolimab. The receptors stem from an adult with an advanced solid tumor such as melanoma, head and neck, liver or kidney cancer.

Concerning this clone itself: Lacking the conserved final phenylalanine or tryptophan, this CDR3 likely reflects a read error. V gene TRBV2 combines with J gene TRBJ1-6; D is undetermined. CDR1 is SNHLY, CDR2 FYNNEI, per germline. The CDR3 has 15 residues. Trimming pared 8 bases from V and 11 bases from J, leaving 22 bases between. Here the CDR3 reads CASRRTISRGTPLHL. As DNA, the CDR3 is TGTGCCAGCCGGCGAACGATCTCCCGAGGGACACCCCTCCACCTT.

This chain joins TRBV6-6 and TRBJ1-1; D perhaps matches TRBD1 (6 bases). The CDR3 covers 15 residues. V was clipped by 0 bases and J by 3 bases, with 11 bases between them. Germline V gene sequence: CDR1 MNHNY, CDR2 SVGAGI (reference sequence). In DNA form, the CDR3 reads TGTGCCAGCAGTTACTCGAAAGGGGGATACACTGAAGCTTTCTTT. It yields the protein CASSYSKGGYTEAFF.

This chain links TRBV6-6 with TRBJ2-7, with D tentatively TRBD1 or TRBD2 (5 bases each). Germline V CDR1 and CDR2: MNHNY, SVGAGI (reference sequence). V was cut by 4 bases and J by 6 bases, with 22 bases left in between. This CDR3 has 16 residues. CDR3 amino acids: CASSFPRIRTGGEQYF. CDR3 DNA: TGTGCCAGCAGTTTCCCCCGGATAAGGACTGGGGGCGAGCAGTACTTC.

This clone was observed a single time. The chain couples TRBV5-5 to TRBJ1-2, with 10 bases that match TRBD1. This CDR3 spans 12 amino acids. CDR1 and CDR2 (germline): SGHKS, YYEKEE (reference sequence). J gave up 8 bases and V 3 bases, and 1 base lay outside the gene matches. For the CDR3, the DNA is TGTGCCAGCAGCTCGGACAGGGGGGGCTACACCTTC. Protein product: CASSSDRGGYTF. The full variable domain, completed using reference TRBV5-5 and TRBJ1-2, is DAGVTQSPTHLIKTRGQQVTLRCSPISGHKSVSWYQQVLGQGPQFIFQYYEKEERGRGNFPDRFSARQFPNYSSELNVNALLLGDSALYLCASSSDRGGYTFGSGTRLTVV.

The V and J genes are TRBV2 and TRBJ2-3; tentatively, D is TRBD2 (5 bases). Trimming pared 5 bases from V and 1 base from J, leaving 13 bases between. The germline V gene has CDR1 SNHLY and CDR2 FYNNEI. This CDR3 spans 15 amino acids. CDR3 in amino acids: CASSLDGIGTDTQYF. CDR3 nucleotide sequence: TGTGCCAGCAGTTTAGACGGGATAGGCACAGATACGCAGTATTTT.

The chain recombines TRBV5-1 with TRBJ1-1, with D tentatively TRBD1 (6 bases). This CDR3 contains 15 residues. The germline V and J ends were trimmed by 1 base and 0 bases, with 10 bases remaining between them. Germline V gene data show CDR1 as SGHRS and CDR2 as YFSETQ. CDR3 coding DNA: TGCGCCAGCAGCTTGCGTGGGGGCATGAACACTGAAGCTTTCTTT. It codes for CASSLRGGMNTEAFF. Combining the CDR3 with reference TRBV5-1 and TRBJ1-1 gives the whole variable domain KAGVTQTPRYLIKTRGQQVTLSCSPISGHRSVSWYQQTPGQGLQFLFEYFSETQRNKGNFPGRFSGRQFSNSRSEMNVSTLELGDSALYLCASSLRGGMNTEAFFGQGTRLTVV.

This sequence joins TRBV18 and TRBJ2-7, with D tentatively TRBD1 or TRBD2 (5 bases each). Germline assignment: CDR1 KGHSH and CDR2 LQKENI. Trimming removed 6 bases at V and 4 bases at J, with 16 bases between. CDR3 length: 14 residues. CDR3 sequence: CASSGEKNRYEQYF. CDR3 DNA: TGTGCCAGCTCGGGGGAGAAAAACCGATACGAGCAGTACTTC.

The CDR3 reads CASSSMLGMANQPQHF. CDR3 DNA: TGTGCCAGCAGCTCCATGTTGGGGATGGCCAATCAGCCCCAGCATTTT. This chain uses TRBV7-8 with TRBJ1-5, with unresolved D. This CDR3 region has 16 residues. The germline gives CDR1 SGHVS, CDR2 FQNEAQ. V lost 4 bases and J lost 3, with 16 bases in between.

CDR3 residues: CASSEQGNSNQPQHF. The CDR3 region has the DNA TGTGCCAGCAGTGAGCAGGGAAATAGCAATCAGCCCCAGCATTTT. V and J are TRBV6-4 and TRBJ1-5; a weak D match, TRBD1 (5 bases). The CDR3 extends over 15 amino acids. Germline CDR1 and CDR2: MRHNA and SNTAGT. Trimming stripped 3 bases from V and 0 bases from J, with 9 bases between.